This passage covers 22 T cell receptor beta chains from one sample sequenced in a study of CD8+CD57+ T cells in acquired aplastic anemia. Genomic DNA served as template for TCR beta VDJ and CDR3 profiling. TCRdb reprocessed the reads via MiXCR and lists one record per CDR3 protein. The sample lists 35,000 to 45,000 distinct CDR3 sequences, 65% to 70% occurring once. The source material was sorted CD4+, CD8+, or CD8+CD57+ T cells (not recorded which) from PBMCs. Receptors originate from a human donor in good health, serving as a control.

The chain's CDR3 is CASSVKVGTEAFF. CDR3 bases: TGTGCCAGCAGTGTTAAGGTGGGCACTGAAGCTTTCTTT. The gene calls are TRBV6-4 and TRBJ1-1; D is ambiguous. Germline CDR1 and CDR2: MRHNA and SNTAGT. The V gene lost 4 bases and the J gene lost 4 bases, with 10 bases spanning the gap. The CDR3 length is 13 residues.

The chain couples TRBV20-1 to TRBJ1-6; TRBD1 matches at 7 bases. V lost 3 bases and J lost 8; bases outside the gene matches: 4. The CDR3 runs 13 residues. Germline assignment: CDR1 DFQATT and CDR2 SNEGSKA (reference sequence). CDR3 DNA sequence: TGCAGTGCTAGCGACAGGGCCTATTCACCCCTCCACTTT. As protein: CSASDRAYSPLHF.

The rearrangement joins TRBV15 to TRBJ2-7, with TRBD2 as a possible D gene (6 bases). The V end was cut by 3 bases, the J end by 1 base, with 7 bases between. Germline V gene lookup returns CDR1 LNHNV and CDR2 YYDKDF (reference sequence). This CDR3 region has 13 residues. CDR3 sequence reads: CATSRGGSYEQYF. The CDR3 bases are TGTGCCACCAGCAGGGGGGGTTCCTACGAGCAGTACTTC. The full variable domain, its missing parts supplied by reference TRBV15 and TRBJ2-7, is DAMVIQNPRYQVTQFGKPVTLSCSQTLNHNVMYWYQQKSSQAPKLLFHYYDKDFNNEADTPDNFQSRRPNTSFCFLDIRSPGLGDTAMYLCATSRGGSYEQYFGPGTRLTVT.

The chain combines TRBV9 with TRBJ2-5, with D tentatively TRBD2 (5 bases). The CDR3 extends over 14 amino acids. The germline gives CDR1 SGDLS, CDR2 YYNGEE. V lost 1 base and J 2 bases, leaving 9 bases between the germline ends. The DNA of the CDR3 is TGTGCCAGCAGCGTACGGGGATCGCAAGAGACCCAGTACTTC. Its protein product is CASSVRGSQETQYF.

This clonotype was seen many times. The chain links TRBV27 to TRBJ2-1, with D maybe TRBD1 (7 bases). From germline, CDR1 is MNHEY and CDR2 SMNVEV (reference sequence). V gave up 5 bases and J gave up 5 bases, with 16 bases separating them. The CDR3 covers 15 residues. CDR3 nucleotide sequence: TGTGCCAGCAGTCTACCAGGGGGGTCCCACAATGAGCAGTTCTTC. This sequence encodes CASSLPGGSHNEQFF.

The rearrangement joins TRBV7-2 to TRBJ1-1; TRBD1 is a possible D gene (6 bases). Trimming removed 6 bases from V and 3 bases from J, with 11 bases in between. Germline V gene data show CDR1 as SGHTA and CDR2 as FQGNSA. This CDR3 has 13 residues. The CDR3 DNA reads TGTGCCAGCAGAGGGGGACCGCACACTGAAGCTTTCTTT. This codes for CASRGGPHTEAFF.

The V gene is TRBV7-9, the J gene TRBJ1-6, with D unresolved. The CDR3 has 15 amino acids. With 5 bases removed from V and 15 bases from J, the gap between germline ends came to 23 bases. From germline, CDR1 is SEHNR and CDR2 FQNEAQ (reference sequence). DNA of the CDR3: TGTGCCAGCAGCACCGGTCCCGGGCCCGAGTTAATCCTCCACTTT. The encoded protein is CASSTGPGPELILHF.

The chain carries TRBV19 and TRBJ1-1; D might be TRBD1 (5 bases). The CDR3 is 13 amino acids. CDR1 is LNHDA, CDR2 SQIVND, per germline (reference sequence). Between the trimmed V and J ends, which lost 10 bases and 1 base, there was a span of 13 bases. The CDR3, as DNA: TGTGCCACCTCAGGACATCGGAACACTGAAGCTTTCTTT. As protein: CATSGHRNTEAFF.

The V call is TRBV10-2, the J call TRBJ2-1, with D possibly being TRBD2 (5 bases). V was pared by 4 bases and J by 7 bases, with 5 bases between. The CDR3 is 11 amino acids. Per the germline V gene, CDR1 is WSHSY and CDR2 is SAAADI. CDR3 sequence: CASSAGNEQFF. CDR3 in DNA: TGCGCCAGCAGTGCGGGGAATGAGCAGTTCTTC.

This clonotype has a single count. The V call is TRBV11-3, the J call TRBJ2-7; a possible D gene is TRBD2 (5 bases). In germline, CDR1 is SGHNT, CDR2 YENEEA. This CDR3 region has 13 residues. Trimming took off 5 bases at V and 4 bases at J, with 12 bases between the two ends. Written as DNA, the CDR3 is TGTGCCAGCAGCAGTGCTGGAGGTTACGAGCAGTACTTC. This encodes CASSSAGGYEQYF.

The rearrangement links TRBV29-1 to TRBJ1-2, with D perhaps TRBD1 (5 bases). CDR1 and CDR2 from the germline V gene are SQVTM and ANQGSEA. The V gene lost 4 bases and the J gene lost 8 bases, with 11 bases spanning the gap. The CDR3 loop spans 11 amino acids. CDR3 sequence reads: CSVGGRDGYTF. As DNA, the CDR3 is TGCAGCGTTGGGGGCAGGGACGGCTACACCTTC.

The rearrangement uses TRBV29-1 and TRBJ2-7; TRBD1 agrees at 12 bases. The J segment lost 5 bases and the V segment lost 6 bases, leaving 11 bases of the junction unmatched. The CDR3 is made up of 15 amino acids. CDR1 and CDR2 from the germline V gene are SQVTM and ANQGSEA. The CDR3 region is CSVQAGTGGVHEQYF. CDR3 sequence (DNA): TGCAGCGTCCAGGCCGGGACAGGGGGCGTACACGAGCAGTACTTC.

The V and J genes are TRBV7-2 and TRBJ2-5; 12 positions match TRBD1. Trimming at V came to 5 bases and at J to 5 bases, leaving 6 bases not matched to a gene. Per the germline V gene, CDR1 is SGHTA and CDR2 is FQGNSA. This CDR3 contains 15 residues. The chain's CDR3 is CASSARDRGQETQYF. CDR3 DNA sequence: TGTGCCAGCAGCGCCCGGGACAGGGGGCAGGAGACCCAGTACTTC.

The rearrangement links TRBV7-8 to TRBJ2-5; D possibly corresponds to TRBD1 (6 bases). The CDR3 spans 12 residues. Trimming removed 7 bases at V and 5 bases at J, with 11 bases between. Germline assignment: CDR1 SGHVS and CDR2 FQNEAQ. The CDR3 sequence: CASTTGQETQYF. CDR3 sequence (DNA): TGTGCCAGCACTACAGGGCAGGAGACCCAGTACTTC.

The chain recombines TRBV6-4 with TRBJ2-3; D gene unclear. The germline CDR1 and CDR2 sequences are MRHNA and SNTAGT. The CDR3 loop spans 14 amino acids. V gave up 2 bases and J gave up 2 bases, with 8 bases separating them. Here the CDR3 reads CASSDGPYTDTQYF. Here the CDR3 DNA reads TGTGCCAGCAGTGACGGGCCCTACACAGATACGCAGTATTTT.

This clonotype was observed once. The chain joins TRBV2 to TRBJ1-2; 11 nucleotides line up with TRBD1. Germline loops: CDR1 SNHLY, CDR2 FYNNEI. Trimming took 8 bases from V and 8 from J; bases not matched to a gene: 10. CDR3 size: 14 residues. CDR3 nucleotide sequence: TGTGCCAGCGGCTATGGGGACAGGGGGTCCGGCTACACCTTC. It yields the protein CASGYGDRGSGYTF.

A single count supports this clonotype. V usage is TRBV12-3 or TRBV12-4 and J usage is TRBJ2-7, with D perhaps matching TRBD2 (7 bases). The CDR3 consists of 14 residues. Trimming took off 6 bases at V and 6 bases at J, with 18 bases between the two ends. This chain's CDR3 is CASSPGWRGREQYV. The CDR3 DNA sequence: TGTGCCAGCAGCCCGGGTTGGCGGGGGCGCGAGCAGTACGTC.

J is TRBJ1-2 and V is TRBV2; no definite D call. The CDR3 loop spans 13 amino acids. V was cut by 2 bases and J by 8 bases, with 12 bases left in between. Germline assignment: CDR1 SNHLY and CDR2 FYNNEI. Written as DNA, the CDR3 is TGTGCCAGCAGTGAACTGGGTGCGTCCGGCTACACCTTC. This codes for CASSELGASGYTF.

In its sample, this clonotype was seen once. The CDR3 DNA follows: TGCAGCGTTGCCACCCACGGGGCCTACGAGCAGTACTTC. It codes for CSVATHGAYEQYF. This chain joins TRBV29-1 and TRBJ2-7; a possible D gene is TRBD2 (5 bases). CDR1 SQVTM and CDR2 ANQGSEA come from the germline V gene. V lost 4 bases, J lost 2 bases, and 12 bases lay in between. The CDR3 covers 13 residues.

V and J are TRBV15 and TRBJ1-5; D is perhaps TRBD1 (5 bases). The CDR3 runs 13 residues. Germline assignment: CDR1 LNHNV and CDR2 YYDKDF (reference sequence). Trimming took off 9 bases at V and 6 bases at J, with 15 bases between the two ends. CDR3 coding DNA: TGTGCCACGGAAAGGGGATACGGTCAGCCCCAGCATTTT. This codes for CATERGYGQPQHF.

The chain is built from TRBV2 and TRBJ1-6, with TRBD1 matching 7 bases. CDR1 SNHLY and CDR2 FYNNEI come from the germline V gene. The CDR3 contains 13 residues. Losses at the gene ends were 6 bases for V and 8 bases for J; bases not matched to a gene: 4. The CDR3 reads CASRSDRDSPLHF. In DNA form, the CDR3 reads TGTGCCAGCAGGTCAGACAGGGATTCACCCCTCCACTTT.

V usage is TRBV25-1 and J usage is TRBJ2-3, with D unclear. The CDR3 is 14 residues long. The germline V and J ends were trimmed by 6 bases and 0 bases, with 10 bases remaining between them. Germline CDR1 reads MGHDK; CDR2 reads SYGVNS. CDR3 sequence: CASRGSASTDTQYF. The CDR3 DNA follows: TGTGCCAGCAGGGGGTCAGCAAGCACAGATACGCAGTATTTT.